The next 29 T cell receptor beta chains were all read from a single sample in a study of early T cells in non-severe SARS-CoV-2 infection listed by TCRdb under 2021. The library relied on 5' RACE. Sequencing took place on a NextSeq 500. TCRdb reworked the public reads: Q25 trimming with fastp, MiXCR clone assembly, productive beta chains retained. Each record represents a unique CDR3 protein, reported with the most common genes and DNA among its rows. This sample comprises 20,000 to 30,000 distinct CDR3 sequences, about 4% of them detected only once. The ten largest account for about 4.4% of the sample. The specimen was whole blood. These receptors were obtained from an adult who was a healthcare worker with PCR-confirmed SARS-CoV-2 infection or an uninfected control (not recorded which).

This clonotype was observed at least ten times. The rearrangement joins TRBV7-8 to TRBJ2-1; TRBD1 matches at 7 bases. Germline assignment: CDR1 SGHVS and CDR2 FQNEAQ. Trimming removed 1 base from V and 1 base from J; junction bases left unmatched: 1. CDR3 length: 15 amino acids. The CDR3 DNA follows: TGTGCCAGCAGCTTAGACAGGGGTTCCTACAATGAGCAGTTCTTC. This gives the protein CASSLDRGSYNEQFF.

This clonotype was recorded many times. The chain carries TRBV7-9 and TRBJ2-3, with a weak D call TRBD1 (6 bases). Germline values: CDR1 SEHNR, CDR2 FQNEAQ (reference sequence). V dropped 6 bases and J dropped 0 bases, with 13 bases sitting between them. The CDR3 covers 15 residues. CDR3 amino acids: CASRRQGGSTDTQYF. The CDR3, as DNA: TGTGCCAGCAGAAGACAAGGGGGAAGCACAGATACGCAGTATTTT.

This clonotype was seen at least ten times. This chain joins TRBV20-1 and TRBJ1-2; D gene uncertain. The germline V gene has CDR1 DFQATT and CDR2 SNEGSKA (reference sequence). Trimming cost V 0 bases and J 8 bases, with 13 bases left between them. CDR3 size: 13 residues. The CDR3 nucleotides are TGCAGTGCTAGAGACCCCAACCGATCCGGCTACACCTTC. It specifies CSARDPNRSGYTF.

This clonotype was detected a few times. The chain has TRBV29-1 and TRBJ2-3; D is perhaps TRBD1 (5 bases). This CDR3 has 13 residues. With 7 bases removed from V and 4 bases from J, the gap between germline ends came to 15 bases. CDR1 is SQVTM, CDR2 ANQGSEA, per germline. CDR3 in amino acids: CSDRAGYADTQYF. The CDR3 DNA reads as TGCAGCGACCGCGCAGGGTACGCAGATACGCAGTATTTT.

This clonotype has ten or more counts. The chain recombines TRBV27 with TRBJ2-1; 9 bases are shared with TRBD1. The CDR3 has 16 residues. The junction had 5 bases not matched to a gene; V was cut back by 1 base and J by 4 bases. Per germline, CDR1 MNHEY and CDR2 SMNVEV (reference sequence). DNA of the CDR3: TGTGCCAGCAGTTTATTCCCGGGACAGGGTTACAATGAGCAGTTCTTC. Its translation: CASSLFPGQGYNEQFF.

This clonotype was counted many times. The V gene is TRBV20-1, the J gene TRBJ2-1, with D maybe TRBD1 (6 bases). The CDR3 totals 12 residues. The V gene lost 3 bases and the J gene lost 6 bases, with 9 bases spanning the gap. CDR1 and CDR2 (germline): DFQATT, SNEGSKA (reference sequence). CDR3 nucleotide sequence: TGCAGTGCTAGGGAGGACAGCAATGAGCAGTTCTTC. This gives the protein CSAREDSNEQFF.

Remarks on this clonotype: A much bigger clone sits one base away, suggesting this may be a read error. This rearrangement joins TRBV3-1 to TRBJ1-4; unclear D gene. In germline, CDR1 is LGHDT, CDR2 YNNKEL (reference sequence). V lost 5 bases to trimming and J lost 8 bases, with 15 bases between them. CDR3 length: 14 amino acids. CDR3 region: CASSSNGPEEKLFF. The CDR3 DNA reads TGTGCCAGCAGCTCGAATGGACCGGAGGAAAAACTGTTTTTT.

In this sample, this clonotype turned up many times. This chain joins TRBV28 and TRBJ2-3; D is undetermined. V gave up 6 bases and J gave up 6 bases, with 13 bases separating them. The CDR3 spans 13 residues. The germline V gene has CDR1 MDHEN and CDR2 SYDVKM. CDR3 protein: CASSRIRSDTQYF. The CDR3 coding sequence is TGTGCCAGCAGCCGAATTCGGAGCGATACGCAGTATTTT.

By sample fraction, this clonotype is medium-sized. The rearrangement joins TRBV7-8 to TRBJ2-7, with a tentative D call TRBD2 (5 bases). V lost 5 bases to trimming and J lost 3 bases, with 14 bases between them. Germline V gene data show CDR1 as SGHVS and CDR2 as FQNEAQ. CDR3 length equals 14 residues. The CDR3 coding sequence is TGTGCCAGCAGCCTCAAGCAGGAGGACTACGAGCAGTACTTC. It translates to CASSLKQEDYEQYF.

The table lists this clonotype with many counts. V usage is TRBV29-1 and J usage is TRBJ1-2; 7 bases match TRBD1. V lost 7 bases, J lost 2 bases, and 4 bases stayed unmatched. Germline CDR1 reads SQVTM; CDR2 reads ANQGSEA. The CDR3 is made up of 12 amino acids. CDR3 residues: CSGGGLNYGYTF. The CDR3 DNA reads TGCAGCGGAGGGGGCCTAAACTATGGCTACACCTTC.

This clonotype showed up just a few times. The chain links TRBV28 to TRBJ2-5; 11 bases match TRBD2. The germline gives CDR1 MDHEN, CDR2 SYDVKM. This CDR3 contains 16 residues. The V gene end was trimmed by 5 bases and the J gene end by 3 bases; junction bases not matched to a gene: 8. Here the CDR3 reads CASSPLASGRKETQYF. The CDR3 nucleotides are TGTGCCAGCAGTCCTCTAGCTAGCGGGAGGAAAGAGACCCAGTACTTC.

This clonotype came up many times. The chain has TRBV4-2 and TRBJ2-7; 8 bases are a match to TRBD1. Losses at the gene ends were 4 bases for V and 5 bases for J; bases not matched to a gene: 4. The CDR3 is 13 residues long. Germline CDR1 is LGHNA and CDR2 is YNFKEQ. DNA of the CDR3: TGTGCCAGCAGCCGAGTCAGGGGGCACGAGCAGTACTTC. The encoded protein is CASSRVRGHEQYF.

This clonotype came up a few times. The chain couples TRBV6-6 to TRBJ2-1; no reliable D call. Germline V gene sequence: CDR1 MNHNY, CDR2 SVGAGI (reference sequence). Trimming pared 6 bases from V and 8 bases from J, leaving 11 bases between. This CDR3 has 12 residues. Here the CDR3 reads CASRRTSHEQFF. The CDR3 DNA reads TGTGCCAGCAGGCGGACGTCCCATGAGCAGTTCTTC.

This clonotype occurred a few times. The chain recombines TRBV7-2 with TRBJ1-4; possible D gene TRBD1, 6 bases. CDR1 is SGHTA and CDR2 is FQGNSA in the germline V gene. The CDR3 totals 15 residues. V was clipped by 1 base and J by 3 bases, with 9 bases between them. The CDR3 DNA reads TGTGCCAGCAGCTTAGGGGGGGCAGCTAATGAAAAACTGTTTTTT. Protein: CASSLGGAANEKLFF.

This clonotype was seen many times. The chain couples TRBV20-1 to TRBJ1-2; D remains ambiguous. V shed 0 bases and J shed 8 bases, with 13 bases lying between them. The CDR3 contains 13 residues. Germline V gene data show CDR1 as DFQATT and CDR2 as SNEGSKA (reference sequence). In DNA, the CDR3 is TGCAGTGCTAGAGATGTTCGGGATCGGGGCTACACCTTC. This codes for CSARDVRDRGYTF.

This clonotype showed up many times. DNA of the CDR3: TGTGCCTGGAGTGTACTAGGACTAACCACAGATACGCAGTATTTT. This sequence encodes CAWSVLGLTTDTQYF. The V and J genes are TRBV30 and TRBJ2-3; D may be TRBD2 (6 bases). The germline V gene has CDR1 GTSNPN and CDR2 SVGIG (reference sequence). Trimming removed 0 bases at V and 2 bases at J, with 12 bases between. The CDR3 covers 15 residues.

V usage is TRBV27 and J usage is TRBJ1-2; no clear D. The germline V gene has CDR1 MNHEY and CDR2 SMNVEV (reference sequence). Trimming removed 6 bases from V and 4 bases from J, with 15 bases in between. The CDR3 runs 14 residues. CDR3 nucleotides: TGTGCCAGCAGCCAAGAACCTCAGAGCTATGGCTACACCTTC. This sequence encodes CASSQEPQSYGYTF.

In its sample, this clonotype was seen many times. The J gene is TRBJ2-2, the V gene TRBV6-1; D not certain. CDR3 length: 14 amino acids. Trimming left V 1 base short and J 5 bases short, with 8 bases between. The germline V gene has CDR1 MNHNS and CDR2 SASEGT. The CDR3 DNA follows: TGTGCCAGCAGTGAAGGGACGGAAACCGGGGAGCTGTTTTTT. It translates to CASSEGTETGELFF.

This clonotype was detected ten times or more. The chain carries TRBV27 and TRBJ1-6; 7 bases fit TRBD1. Germline CDR1 and CDR2: MNHEY and SMNVEV (reference sequence). With 5 bases clipped from V and 1 base from J, the junction kept 11 bases outside the gene matches. The CDR3 totals 18 residues. The DNA of the CDR3 is TGTGCCAGCAGTCCACTAACAGGGGCCCTATCCTATAATTCACCCCTCCACTTT. This codes for CASSPLTGALSYNSPLHF.

This clonotype was counted at least ten times. The chain recombines TRBV4-1 with TRBJ2-1; TRBD2 agrees at 9 bases. Germline V gene sequence: CDR1 MGHRA, CDR2 YSYEKL. The V and J ends lost 1 base and 5 bases, in that order; junction bases with no gene match: 3. CDR3 length: 15 amino acids. The CDR3 DNA reads TGCGCCAGCAGCCAAGCTAGCGGGGTAAACAATGAGCAGTTCTTC. Its protein product is CASSQASGVNNEQFF.

This clonotype has at least ten counts. J is TRBJ2-7 and V is TRBV9; 9 bases are a match to TRBD1. The CDR3 covers 16 residues. The V and J ends lost 0 bases and 1 base, in that order; junction bases with no gene match: 5. Germline CDR1 and CDR2: SGDLS and YYNGEE. For the CDR3, the DNA is TGTGCCAGCAGCGTAGATAGGGACAGGGCATCCTACGAGCAGTACTTC. This gives the protein CASSVDRDRASYEQYF.

This clonotype was seen ten or more times. Written as DNA, the CDR3 is TGTGCCAGCTCACCCGTGTTGGCGGACCCGAAGGATACGCAGTATTTT. Its protein is CASSPVLADPKDTQYF. The chain joins TRBV18 to TRBJ2-3; no definite D call. In germline, CDR1 is KGHSH, CDR2 LQKENI. Deletions cut 3 bases from V and 6 bases from J, with 19 bases between. There are 16 residues in the CDR3.

This clonotype appeared a few times. The genes are TRBV7-3 and TRBJ2-2; possible D gene TRBD2, 5 bases. V lost 0 bases to trimming and J lost 4 bases, with 9 bases between them. Germline V lookup: CDR1 SGHTA, CDR2 FQGTGA. CDR3 size: 15 residues. CDR3 region: CASSLTPRGTGELFF. As DNA, the CDR3 is TGTGCCAGCAGCTTAACCCCACGGGGCACCGGGGAGCTGTTTTTT.

This clonotype was seen a few times. This sequence joins TRBV12-3 or TRBV12-4 and TRBJ2-3; 8 bases fit TRBD2. J lost 2 bases, V lost 3 bases, and 4 bases had no gene match. The CDR3 is made up of 15 amino acids. In DNA form, the CDR3 reads TGTGCCAGCAGTTTTAGCGGGGCGTCCACAGATACGCAGTATTTT. It is translated as CASSFSGASTDTQYF.

This clonotype appeared many times. The genes are TRBV18 and TRBJ2-5; 12 bases match TRBD1. Germline values: CDR1 KGHSH, CDR2 LQKENI. V trimming: 3 bases; J trimming: 5 bases; junction bases outside the gene matches: 10. The length of the CDR3 is 17 residues. The CDR3 protein is CASSPLPGQGARETQYF. The DNA for the CDR3 is TGTGCCAGCTCACCCCTGCCGGGACAGGGGGCGCGGGAGACCCAGTACTTC.

By sample share, this clonotype is medium-sized. This chain links TRBV28 with TRBJ2-5; no reliable D call. CDR1 is MDHEN and CDR2 is SYDVKM in the germline V gene. CDR3 length: 15 residues. V was trimmed by 5 bases and J by 3 bases, leaving 16 bases between them. This CDR3 reads CASSGSRVSKETQYF. CDR3 bases: TGTGCCAGCAGTGGCTCACGGGTCTCCAAAGAGACCCAGTACTTC. Based on the CDR3 plus reference TRBV28 and TRBJ2-5, the full variable domain is DVKVTQSSRYLVKRTGEKVFLECVQDMDHENMFWYRQDPGLGLRLIYFSYDVKMKEKGDIPEGYSVSREKKERFSLILESASTNQTSMYLCASSGSRVSKETQYFGPGTRLLVL.

This clonotype occurred many times. This sequence joins TRBV18 and TRBJ2-5, with D possibly matching TRBD1 (6 bases). V lost 2 bases and J lost 5, with 15 bases in between. CDR1 and CDR2 from the germline V gene are KGHSH and LQKENI. CDR3 length: 15 residues. CDR3 in amino acids: CASSPKQGLGETQYF. CDR3 DNA: TGTGCCAGCTCACCAAAACAGGGCCTGGGGGAGACCCAGTACTTC.

This clonotype has only a few counts. This chain connects TRBV5-6 to TRBJ2-7; D possibly corresponds to TRBD2 (5 bases). Germline assignment: CDR1 SGHDT and CDR2 YYEEEE. Trimming took 2 bases from V and 0 from J, leaving 9 bases between them. This CDR3 is 14 amino acids long. Here the CDR3 reads CASSFGLASYEQYF. The CDR3 DNA follows: TGTGCCAGCAGCTTCGGACTGGCCTCCTACGAGCAGTACTTC. The full variable domain, in which reference TRBV5-6 and TRBJ2-7 provide the parts outside the CDR3, is DAGVTQSPTHLIKTRGQQVTLRCSPKSGHDTVSWYQQALGQGPQFIFQYYEEEERQRGNFPDRFSGHQFPNYSSELNVNALLLGDSALYLCASSFGLASYEQYFGPGTRLTVT.

This rearrangement joins TRBV4-1 to TRBJ1-6; 7 bases are shared with TRBD1. The CDR3 is 13 amino acids. Looked up from germline, CDR1 is MGHRA and CDR2 is YSYEKL. V lost 3 bases, J lost 13 bases, and 6 bases stayed unmatched. The CDR3 sequence is CASSHSGQVPLHF. The CDR3 bases are TGCGCCAGCAGCCATTCTGGACAGGTCCCCCTCCACTTT.